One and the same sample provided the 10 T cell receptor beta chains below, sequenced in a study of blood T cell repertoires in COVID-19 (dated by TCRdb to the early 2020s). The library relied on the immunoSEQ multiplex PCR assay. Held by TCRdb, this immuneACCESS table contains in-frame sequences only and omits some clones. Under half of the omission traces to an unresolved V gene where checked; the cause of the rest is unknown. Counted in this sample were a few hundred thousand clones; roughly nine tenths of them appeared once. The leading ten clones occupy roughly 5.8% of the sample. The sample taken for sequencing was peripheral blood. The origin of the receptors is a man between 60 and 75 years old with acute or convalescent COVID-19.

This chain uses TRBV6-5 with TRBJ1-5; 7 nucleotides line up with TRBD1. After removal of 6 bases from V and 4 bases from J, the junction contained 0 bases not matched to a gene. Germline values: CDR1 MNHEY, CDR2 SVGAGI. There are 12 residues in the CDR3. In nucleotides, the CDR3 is TGTGCCAGCAGACAGGGGAATCAGCCCCAGCATTTT. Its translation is CASRQGNQPQHF.

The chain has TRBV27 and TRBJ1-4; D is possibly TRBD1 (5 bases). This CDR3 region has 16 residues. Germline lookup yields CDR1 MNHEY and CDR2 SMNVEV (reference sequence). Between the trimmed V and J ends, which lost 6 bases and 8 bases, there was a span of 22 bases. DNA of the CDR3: TGTGCCAGCAGCCCGGGGGGAGGGATGGGGAGCGAAAAACTGTTTTTT. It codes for CASSPGGGMGSEKLFF. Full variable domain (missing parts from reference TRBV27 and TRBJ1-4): EAQVTQNPRYLITVTGKKLTVTCSQNMNHEYMSWYRQDPGLGLRQIYYSMNVEVTDKGDVPEGYKVSRKEKRNFPLILESPSPNQTSLYFCASSPGGGMGSEKLFFGSGTQLSVL.

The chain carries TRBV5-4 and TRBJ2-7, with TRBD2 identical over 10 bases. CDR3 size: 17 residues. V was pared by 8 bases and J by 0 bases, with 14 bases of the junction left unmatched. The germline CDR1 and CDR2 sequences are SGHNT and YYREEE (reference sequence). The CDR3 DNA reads TGTGCCAGAACGAGGGGTAGCGGGAGGCCAAGCTCCTACGAGCAGTACTTC. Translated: CARTRGSGRPSSYEQYF.

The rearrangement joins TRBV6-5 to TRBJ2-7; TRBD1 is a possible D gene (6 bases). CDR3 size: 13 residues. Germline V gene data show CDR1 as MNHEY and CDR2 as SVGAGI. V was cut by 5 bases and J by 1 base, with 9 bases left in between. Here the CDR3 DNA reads TGTGCCAGCAGTACAACAGGGTCCTACGAGCAGTACTTC. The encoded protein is CASSTTGSYEQYF.

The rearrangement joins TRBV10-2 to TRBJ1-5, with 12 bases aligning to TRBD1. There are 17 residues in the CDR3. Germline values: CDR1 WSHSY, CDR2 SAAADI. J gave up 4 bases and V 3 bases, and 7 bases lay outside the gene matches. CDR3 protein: CASSDIKGQGANQPQHF. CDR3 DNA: TGCGCCAGCAGTGACATCAAGGGACAGGGGGCAAATCAGCCCCAGCATTTT.

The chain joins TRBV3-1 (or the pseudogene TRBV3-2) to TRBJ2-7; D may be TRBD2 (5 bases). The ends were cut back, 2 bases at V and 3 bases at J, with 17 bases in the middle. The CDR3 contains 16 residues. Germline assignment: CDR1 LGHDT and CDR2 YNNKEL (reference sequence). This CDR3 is CASSQTWRRGSYEQYF. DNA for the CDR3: TGTGCCAGCAGCCAAACATGGCGCCGAGGGAGCTACGAGCAGTACTTC.

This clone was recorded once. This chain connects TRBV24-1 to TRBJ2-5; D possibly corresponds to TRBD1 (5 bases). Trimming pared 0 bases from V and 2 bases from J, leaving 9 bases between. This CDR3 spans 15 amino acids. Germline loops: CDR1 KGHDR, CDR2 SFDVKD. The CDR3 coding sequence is TGTGCCACCAGTGATTTGGACAGTATGCAAGAGACCCAGTACTTC. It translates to CATSDLDSMQETQYF.

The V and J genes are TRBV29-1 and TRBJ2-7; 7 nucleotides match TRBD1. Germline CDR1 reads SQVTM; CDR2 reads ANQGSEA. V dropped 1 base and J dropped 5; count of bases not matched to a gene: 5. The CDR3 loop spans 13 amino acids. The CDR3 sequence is CSVEGDRVDEQYF. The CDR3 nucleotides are TGCAGCGTTGAAGGTGACAGGGTCGACGAGCAGTACTTC.

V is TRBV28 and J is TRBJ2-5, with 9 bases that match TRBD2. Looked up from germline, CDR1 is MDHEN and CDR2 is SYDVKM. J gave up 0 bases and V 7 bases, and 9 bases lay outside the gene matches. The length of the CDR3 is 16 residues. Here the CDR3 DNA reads TGTGCCAGCACCACCGGACTAGCGAAGTACCAAGAGACCCAGTACTTC. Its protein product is CASTTGLAKYQETQYF.

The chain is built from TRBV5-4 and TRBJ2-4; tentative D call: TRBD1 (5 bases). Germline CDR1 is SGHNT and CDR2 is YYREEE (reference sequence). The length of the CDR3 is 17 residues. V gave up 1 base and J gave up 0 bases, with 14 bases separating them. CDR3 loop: CASSLRGTAIAKNIQYF. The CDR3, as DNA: TGTGCCAGCAGCTTGAGGGGAACGGCCATAGCCAAAAACATTCAGTACTTC.